The 5 T cell receptor beta chains in this list originate from one sample, sequenced in a study of metastatic and nonmetastatic thyroid tumors. No patient received treatment before thyroid surgery. TCRdb re-clonotyped the PCR reads via MiXCR. The profile covers just over 15,000 clones, with about 35% appearing a single time and 9.5% to 11% taken by the ten largest. Sequenced: tumor tissue. These TCRs come from a male donor with papillary thyroid cancer or a benign thyroid nodule (not recorded which). Some clones in this sample may be carry-over from other donors' samples.

The CDR3 DNA follows: TGCGCCAGCAGCTTGGGAGGGGCGCGAAGCAGCGGGGAGCTGTTTTTT. This sequence encodes CASSLGGARSSGELFF. The rearrangement links TRBV5-1 to TRBJ2-2; D is perhaps TRBD1 or TRBD2 (5 bases each). The V end was cut by 0 bases, the J end by 7 bases, with 16 bases between. Germline V lookup: CDR1 SGHRS, CDR2 YFSETQ. CDR3 length: 16 residues.

The chain employs TRBV6-4 and TRBJ1-6, with 7 positions matching TRBD1. CDR3 length: 15 residues. The J segment lost 8 bases and the V segment lost 6 bases, leaving 10 bases of the junction unmatched. Per germline, CDR1 MRHNA and CDR2 SNTAGT. In nucleotides, the CDR3 is TGTGCCAGCAGCGTCGGGCCAGGGGGGGATTCACCCCTCCACTTT. Translation: CASSVGPGGDSPLHF.

This chain links TRBV18 with TRBJ1-1; tentatively, D is TRBD1 (5 bases). The V end was cut by 4 bases, the J end by 11 bases, with 23 bases between. Germline values: CDR1 KGHSH, CDR2 LQKENI. The CDR3 has 15 amino acids. The CDR3: CASSLGHGANTYAFF. The CDR3 DNA sequence: TGTGCCAGCTCACTTGGACATGGGGCAAACACTTACGCTTTCTTT. The variable domain in full, with the rest retrieved from reference TRBV18 and TRBJ1-1, is NAGVMQNPRHLVRRRGQEARLRCSPMKGHSHVYWYRQLPEEGLKFMVYLQKENIIDESGMPKERFSAEFPKEGPSILRIQQVVRGDSAAYFCASSLGHGANTYAFFGQGTRLTVV.

The V call is TRBV6-1, the J call TRBJ2-1, with D possibly matching TRBD2 (6 bases). CDR3 length: 15 residues. CDR1 is MNHNS, CDR2 SASEGT, per germline. V dropped 5 bases and J dropped 5 bases, with 16 bases sitting between them. CDR3 sequence reads: CASSRNSGTHNEQFF. CDR3 nucleotides: TGTGCCAGCAGTAGAAATAGCGGTACACACAATGAGCAGTTCTTC.

This chain connects TRBV4-1 to TRBJ1-6; 8 nucleotides agree with TRBD1. Germline assignment: CDR1 MGHRA and CDR2 YSYEKL. The CDR3 is made up of 15 amino acids. Losses at the gene ends were 4 bases for V and 7 bases for J; bases not matched to a gene: 6. The chain's CDR3 is CASSRPGQVNSPLHF. The CDR3 DNA is TGCGCCAGCAGCCGTCCGGGACAGGTGAATTCACCCCTCCACTTT.